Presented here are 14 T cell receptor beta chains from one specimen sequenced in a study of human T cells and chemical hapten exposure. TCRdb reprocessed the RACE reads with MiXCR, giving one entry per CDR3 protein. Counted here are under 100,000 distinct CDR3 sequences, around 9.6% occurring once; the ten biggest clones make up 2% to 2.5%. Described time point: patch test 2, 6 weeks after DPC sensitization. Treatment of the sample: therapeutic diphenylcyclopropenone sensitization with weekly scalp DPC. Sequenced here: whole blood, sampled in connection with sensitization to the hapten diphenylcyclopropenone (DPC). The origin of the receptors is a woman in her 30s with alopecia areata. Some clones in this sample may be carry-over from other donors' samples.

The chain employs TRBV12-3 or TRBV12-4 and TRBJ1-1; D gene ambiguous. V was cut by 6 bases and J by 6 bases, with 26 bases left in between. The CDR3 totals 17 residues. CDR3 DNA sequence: TGTGCCAGCAGGACCCTCGGTTTTTCCAGGAACCACGCTGAAGCTTTCTTT. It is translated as CASRTLGFSRNHAEAFF.

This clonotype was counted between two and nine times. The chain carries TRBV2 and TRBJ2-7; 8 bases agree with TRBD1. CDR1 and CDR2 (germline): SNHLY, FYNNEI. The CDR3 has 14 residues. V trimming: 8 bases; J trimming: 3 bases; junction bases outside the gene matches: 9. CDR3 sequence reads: CASGKTGVDYEQYF. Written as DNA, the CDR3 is TGTGCCAGCGGAAAGACAGGGGTGGACTACGAGCAGTACTTC.

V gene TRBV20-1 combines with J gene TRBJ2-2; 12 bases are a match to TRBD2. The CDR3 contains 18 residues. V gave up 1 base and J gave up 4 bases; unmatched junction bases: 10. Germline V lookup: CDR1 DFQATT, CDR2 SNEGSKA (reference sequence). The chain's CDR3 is CSARVPSGRAGSTGELFF. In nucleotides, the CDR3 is TGCAGTGCTAGAGTCCCTAGCGGGAGGGCCGGGAGCACCGGGGAGCTGTTTTTT.

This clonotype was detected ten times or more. The CDR3 DNA sequence: TGTGCCTGGAGTGTGGGGCGGGCGCCCTACGAGCAGTACTTC. Translating it yields CAWSVGRAPYEQYF. The chain links TRBV30 to TRBJ2-7; D may match TRBD1 or TRBD2 (5 bases each). Germline lookup yields CDR1 GTSNPN and CDR2 SVGIG (reference sequence). This CDR3 has 14 amino acids. V lost 0 bases to trimming and J lost 2 bases, with 11 bases between them. Using reference TRBV30 and TRBJ2-7 for the parts outside the CDR3, the full variable domain is SQTIHQWPATLVQPVGSPLSLECTVEGTSNPNLYWYRQAAGRGLQLLFYSVGIGQISSEVPQNLSASRPQDRQFILSSKKLLLSDSGFYLCAWSVGRAPYEQYFGPGTRLTVT.

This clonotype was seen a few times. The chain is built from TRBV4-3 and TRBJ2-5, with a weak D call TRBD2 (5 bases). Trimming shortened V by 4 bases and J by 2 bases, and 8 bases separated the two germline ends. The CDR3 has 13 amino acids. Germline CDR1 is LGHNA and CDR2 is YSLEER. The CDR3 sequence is CASSRTLQETQYF. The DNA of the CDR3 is TGCGCCAGCAGCCGGACTTTGCAAGAGACCCAGTACTTC.

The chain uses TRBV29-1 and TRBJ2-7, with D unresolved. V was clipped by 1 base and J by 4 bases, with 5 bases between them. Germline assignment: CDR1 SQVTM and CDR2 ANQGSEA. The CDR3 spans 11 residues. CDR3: CSVEVRYEQYF. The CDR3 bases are TGCAGCGTTGAAGTGCGGTACGAGCAGTACTTC.

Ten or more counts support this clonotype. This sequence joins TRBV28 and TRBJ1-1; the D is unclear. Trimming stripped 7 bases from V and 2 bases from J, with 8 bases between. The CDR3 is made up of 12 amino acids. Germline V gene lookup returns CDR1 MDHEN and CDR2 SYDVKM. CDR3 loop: CASMAVNTEAFF. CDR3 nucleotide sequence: TGTGCCAGCATGGCGGTAAACACTGAAGCTTTCTTT.

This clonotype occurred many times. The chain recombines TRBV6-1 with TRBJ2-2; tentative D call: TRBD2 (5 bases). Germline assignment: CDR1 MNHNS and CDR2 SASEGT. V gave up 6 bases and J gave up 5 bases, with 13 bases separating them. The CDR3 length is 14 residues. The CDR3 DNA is TGTGCCAGCAGGAGGGATTTGGAAACCGGGGAGCTGTTTTTT. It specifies CASRRDLETGELFF.

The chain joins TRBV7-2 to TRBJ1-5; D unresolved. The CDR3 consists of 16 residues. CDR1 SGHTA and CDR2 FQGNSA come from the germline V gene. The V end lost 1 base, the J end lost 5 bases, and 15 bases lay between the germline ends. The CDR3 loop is CASSLEAFGVYQPQHF. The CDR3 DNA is TGTGCCAGCAGCTTAGAAGCTTTCGGGGTCTATCAGCCCCAGCATTTT. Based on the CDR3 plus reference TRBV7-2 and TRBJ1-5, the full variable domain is GAGVSQSPSNKVTEKGKDVELRCDPISGHTALYWYRQSLGQGLEFLIYFQGNSAPDKSGLPSDRFSAERTGGSVSTLTIQRTQQEDSAVYLCASSLEAFGVYQPQHFGDGTRLSIL.

CDR3 protein: CASSPGLAGDTRTTGELFF. CDR3 DNA sequence: TGCGCCAGCAGCCCGGGACTAGCGGGAGATACCCGAACCACCGGGGAGCTGTTTTTT. V and J are TRBV5-1 and TRBJ2-2; TRBD2 matches 14 bases. The CDR3 has 19 residues. The V segment lost 4 bases and the J segment 4 bases; nucleotides outside the gene matches: 12. Per the germline V gene, CDR1 is SGHRS and CDR2 is YFSETQ.

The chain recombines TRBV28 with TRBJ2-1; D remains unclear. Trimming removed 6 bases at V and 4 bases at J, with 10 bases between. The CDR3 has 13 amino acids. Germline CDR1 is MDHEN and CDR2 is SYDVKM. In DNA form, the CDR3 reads TGTGCCAGCAGACCCCCCCTATACAATGAGCAGTTCTTC. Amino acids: CASRPPLYNEQFF.

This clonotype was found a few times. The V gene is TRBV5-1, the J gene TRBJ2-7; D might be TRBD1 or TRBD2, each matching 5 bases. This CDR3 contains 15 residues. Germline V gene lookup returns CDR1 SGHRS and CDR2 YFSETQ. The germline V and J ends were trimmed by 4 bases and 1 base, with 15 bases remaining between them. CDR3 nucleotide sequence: TGCGCCAGCAGCCGATTCCGGGACGGATCCTACGAGCAGTACTTC. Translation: CASSRFRDGSYEQYF.

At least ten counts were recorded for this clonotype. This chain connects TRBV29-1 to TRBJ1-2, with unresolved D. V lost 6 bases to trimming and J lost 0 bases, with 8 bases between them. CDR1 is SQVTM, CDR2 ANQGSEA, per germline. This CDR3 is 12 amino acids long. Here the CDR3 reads CSVVQPNYGYTF. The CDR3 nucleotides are TGCAGCGTCGTACAGCCTAACTATGGCTACACCTTC.

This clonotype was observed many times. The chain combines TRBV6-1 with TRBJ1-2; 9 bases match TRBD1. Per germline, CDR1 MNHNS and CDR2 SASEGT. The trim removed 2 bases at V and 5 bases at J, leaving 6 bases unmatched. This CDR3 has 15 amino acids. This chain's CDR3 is CASSEFRTGAYGYTF. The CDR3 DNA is TGTGCCAGCAGTGAATTTAGGACAGGGGCTTATGGCTACACCTTC.